The sequence of this TCR beta chain was determined in a study of blood T cells in healthy people across ages. Germline CDR1 SGHTA, CDR2 FQGNSA. The CDR3 covers 17 residues. Deletions cut 5 bases from V and 5 bases from J, with 22 bases between. Points from the study as a whole: Comparison with aged donors showed that long-lived donors had more naive CD4+ cells and higher diversity.

There are a few counts of this clonotype. Its antigen is still unknown. PBMCs numbering at least 7 million were isolated per sample. Through a sample-barcoded 5' primer and a J-beta primer mix, a second PCR was run for roughly 6 to 12 cycles. Via MiXCR, TCRdb re-called the 5' RACE reads, giving one row per CDR3 protein. The sample carries approximately 2,000,000 distinct CDR3 sequences, 39% recorded once. Material for sequencing was blood. The chain has TRBV7-2 and TRBJ1-5; weak D call: TRBD1 (5 bases). This sequence was found in a human donor in good health. CDR3 region: CASSPSDSRTRYQPQHF. The CDR3 DNA follows: TGTGCCAGCAGCCCCTCCGACAGCAGGACCCGGTATCAGCCCCAGCATTTT.